This TCR beta chain was sequenced for a study of spatial heterogeneity in lung cancer (dated by TCRdb to about 2019). Concerning the study at large: Beta-chain transcripts were consistently detected in greater numbers than alpha-chain transcripts, which likely reflects a higher abundance of beta-chain transcripts. In the raw uncorrected reads, each unique combination of TCR and UMI appeared more than ten times on average. Both alpha and beta chains were TCR-sequenced in approximately 200 tumor regions, approximately 67 matched nontumor lung samples and roughly 54 PBMC samples obtained at surgery. TCR repertoire features were related to nonsynonymous mutation counts determined by whole-exome sequencing of tumor tissue. TCR alpha and beta repertoires were quantitatively compared across multiple tumor regions, matched nontumor lung and blood in non-small cell lung cancer.

The time point label for this specimen denotes: sample taken at primary tumor resection. Whole RNA extracted from tumor and nontumor lung tissue, or from cryopreserved PBMC samples, was used for TCR sequencing without cell sorting. Donors were 72 patients with early-stage, untreated non-small cell lung cancer from the lung TRACERx cohort. A patient was chosen for TCR sequencing only when enough RNA was available from at least two tumor regions. V lost 0 bases and J lost 0 bases; the stretch between them is 15 bases long. The germline V gene (reference sequence) sets CDR1 to DFQATT and CDR2 to SNEGSKA. The CDR3 measures 17 amino acids from cysteine to phenylalanine. Only the CDR3 portion is preserved as DNA: 51 bases, with reading frame beginning at the first base. Library prep was done by 5' RACE. TCRdb lists the instrument as NextSeq 500. The TCR library protocol attached a unique molecular identifier to each TCR cDNA molecule to allow correction of PCR and sequencing errors. On the study's bioinformatics: TCR identification, UMI-based error correction and CDR3 extraction were performed with Decombinator tools. Expanded TCRs were defined as those above a frequency of 2 per 1,000, corresponding to the top 1% of the tumor frequency distribution. Each repertoire was subsampled 100 times to 5,000 TCRs, after which Renyi diversity was computed with the R vegan package. To build CDR3 similarity networks, amino acid triplet string-kernel similarity was used, and CDR3s were connected when their pairwise similarity was above 0.82. Using fastp trimming at Q25 and MiXCR clonotype assembly, TCRdb reanalyzed the public sequencing data and kept in-frame beta chains. For every CDR3 protein sequence, its rows merge into one entry that carries the most common genes and DNA. These V and J calls originate from TCRdb's pipeline instead of the authors' own analysis. In all, the sample holds tens of thousands of distinct CDR3 sequences, and around 13% of those were seen once. The ten largest clones take up around 4.3% of the sample.

Beyond this particular receptor, the publication reports: Ubiquitous expanded tumor TCRs were detected in blood more often at tumor resection than at routine follow-up. Confirming at a functional level the hypothesis that regional TCRs recognize regional mutations was considered to require additional single-cell paired TCR alpha and beta sequencing.

For this clonotype: Its cognate antigen has yet to be identified. Within one base of it there is no much larger clone, and no base qualities were kept.

This sequence was found in a male donor with early-stage non-small cell lung cancer. The rearrangement joined TRBV20-1 to TRBJ2-4; TRBD2 is possibly the D segment (7 matching bases). The sequencing here drew on PBMCs, taken at surgery. DNA sequence: TGCAGTGCTAGAGATCTGGCGGGGGCGAGAGCCAAAAACATTCAGTACTTC. It translates as CSARDLAGARAKNIQYF.